A single sample gave rise to the 25 T cell receptor beta chains below, sequenced in a study of T cell responses to AZD1222 COVID-19 vaccine. Produced via immunoSEQ multiplex PCR; TCRdb's table is partial and in-frame only. The data show 100,000 to 150,000 clones, about 87% seen once. Sequencing was performed on peripheral blood, taken on day 0 of AZD1222 vaccination. The source of these receptors is an adult in good health.

The chain carries TRBV30 and TRBJ1-4, with TRBD1 matching over 8 bases. Germline lookup yields CDR1 GTSNPN and CDR2 SVGIG (reference sequence). The V segment lost 3 bases and the J segment 7 bases; nucleotides outside the gene matches: 7. The CDR3 contains 14 residues. The CDR3 reads CAWRAGGGREKLFF. The DNA of the CDR3 is TGTGCCTGGAGGGCAGGGGGCGGACGTGAAAAACTGTTTTTT.

CDR3: CASSYSSAGLSYEQYF. The CDR3, as DNA: TGTGCCAGCAGTTACTCGAGTGCAGGCCTTTCCTACGAGCAGTACTTC. The chain links TRBV6-5 to TRBJ2-7, with D uncertain. The CDR3 runs to 16 residues. Trimming left V 0 bases short and J 1 base short, with 13 bases between. Looked up from germline, CDR1 is MNHEY and CDR2 is SVGAGI.

The chain carries TRBV27 and TRBJ1-5; the D is unclear. V lost 0 bases to trimming and J lost 3 bases, with 6 bases between them. Germline-derived CDR1 and CDR2 are MNHEY and SMNVEV (reference sequence). The CDR3 totals 14 residues. As DNA, the CDR3 is TGTGCCAGCAGTTTATCACGACCCAATCAGCCCCAGCATTTT. This gives the protein CASSLSRPNQPQHF.

The V gene is TRBV6-1, the J gene TRBJ1-2; D uncertain. The CDR3 has 14 amino acids. Germline assignment: CDR1 MNHNS and CDR2 SASEGT. V was shortened by 1 base and J by 4 bases, with 10 bases between the two germline ends. The CDR3 protein is CASSEVGEAYGYTF. CDR3 in DNA: TGTGCCAGCAGTGAAGTCGGGGAGGCCTATGGCTACACCTTC.

The rearrangement joins TRBV11-3 to TRBJ1-3; no clear D gene. Germline V gene data show CDR1 as SGHNT and CDR2 as YENEEA. The V end lost 2 bases, the J end lost 0 bases, and 14 bases lay between the germline ends. The length of the CDR3 is 17 residues. The CDR3 spells CASSLIADEASGNTIYF. CDR3 coding DNA: TGTGCCAGCAGCTTAATTGCGGACGAGGCCTCTGGAAACACCATATATTTT.

The V gene is TRBV10-3, the J gene TRBJ2-1; the match to TRBD2 covers 12 bases. J gave up 5 bases and V 6 bases, and 5 bases lay outside the gene matches. The CDR3 covers 15 residues. The V gene's germline CDR1 is ENHRY and CDR2 SYGVKD. The CDR3 DNA follows: TGTGCCATCAGACTGACTAGCGGGAGTAACAATGAGCAGTTCTTC. The encoded protein is CAIRLTSGSNNEQFF.

This clone was observed a single time. The chain joins TRBV5-1 to TRBJ1-2; D ambiguous. This CDR3 comprises 14 residues. Germline V lookup: CDR1 SGHRS, CDR2 YFSETQ. Trimming removed 1 base at V and 6 bases at J, with 13 bases between. CDR3 loop: CASSLLDTFDGYTF. The DNA of the CDR3 is TGCGCCAGCAGCTTGCTTGACACCTTCGATGGCTACACCTTC.

The chain is built from TRBV27 and TRBJ1-2; the match to TRBD1 covers 9 bases. Trimming cost V 6 bases and J 7 bases; bases outside gene matches: 6. This CDR3 has 13 amino acids. The germline V gene has CDR1 MNHEY and CDR2 SMNVEV (reference sequence). The DNA of the CDR3 is TGTGCCAGCAGGGCATCGGGACAGGGTGGCTACACCTTC. Its protein is CASRASGQGGYTF.

V usage is TRBV6-5 and J usage is TRBJ1-6; D is unclear. Germline V gene data show CDR1 as MNHEY and CDR2 as SVGAGI. The CDR3 runs to 13 residues. The V end was cut by 6 bases, the J end by 5 bases, with 8 bases between. The DNA for the CDR3 is TGTGCCAGCAGGCAACGCAATAATTCACCCCTCCACTTT. Translating it yields CASRQRNNSPLHF.

J is TRBJ1-5 and V is TRBV10-3; the D gene is possibly TRBD1 (6 bases). Germline CDR1 reads ENHRY; CDR2 reads SYGVKD. Trimming stripped 2 bases from V and 0 bases from J, with 11 bases between. This CDR3 is 16 amino acids long. The CDR3 sequence is CAISELGTNSNQPQHF. The CDR3 nucleotides read TGTGCCATCAGTGAGCTCGGGACAAATAGCAATCAGCCCCAGCATTTT.

V gene TRBV3-1 (or the pseudogene TRBV3-2) combines with J gene TRBJ2-3; 7 bases map to TRBD1. Germline V gene lookup returns CDR1 LGHDT and CDR2 YNNKEL (reference sequence). J lost 6 bases, V lost 1 base, and 7 bases had no gene match. The length of the CDR3 is 15 residues. CDR3 DNA sequence: TGTGCCAGCAGCCAAGCGTTAGGGGGCGGGGATACGCAGTATTTT. As protein: CASSQALGGGDTQYF.

The chain couples TRBV7-9 to TRBJ1-2; TRBD1 aligns across 8 bases. Germline V lookup: CDR1 SEHNR, CDR2 FQNEAQ (reference sequence). The CDR3 runs 15 residues. J lost 1 base, V lost 3 bases, and 4 bases had no gene match. CDR3 region: CASSFLTGVNYGYTF. As DNA, the CDR3 is TGTGCCAGCAGCTTTCTGACAGGGGTTAACTATGGCTACACCTTC.

V is TRBV10-3 and J is TRBJ2-1, with TRBD2 matching over 9 bases. The CDR3 sequence is 16 residues long. V dropped 0 bases and J dropped 4; count of bases not matched to a gene: 4. Germline CDR1 ENHRY, CDR2 SYGVKD. Here the CDR3 reads CAISESAGGSYNEQFF. As DNA, the CDR3 is TGTGCCATCAGTGAGTCAGCGGGAGGCTCGTACAATGAGCAGTTCTTC.

The chain recombines TRBV4-2 with TRBJ2-2; D might be TRBD1 (5 bases). This CDR3 region has 14 residues. Germline values: CDR1 LGHNA, CDR2 YNFKEQ. V gave up 0 bases and J gave up 4 bases, with 6 bases separating them. The chain's CDR3 is CASSQDQGTGELFF. CDR3 coding DNA: TGTGCCAGCAGCCAAGATCAGGGCACCGGGGAGCTGTTTTTT.

The table lists this clone with a count of one. This chain connects TRBV4-3 to TRBJ1-1, with 10 positions matching TRBD1. Losses at the gene ends were 4 bases for V and 11 bases for J; bases not matched to a gene: 7. The CDR3 has 13 amino acids. Per germline, CDR1 LGHNA and CDR2 YSLEER. This CDR3 is CASSPVGTGVAFF. The DNA of the CDR3 is TGCGCCAGCAGCCCCGTAGGGACAGGGGTGGCTTTCTTT.

The chain uses TRBV7-8 and TRBJ1-1, with D unclear. V lost 3 bases, J lost 4 bases, and 12 bases lay in between. CDR3 length: 14 residues. The germline gives CDR1 SGHVS, CDR2 FQNEAQ. The CDR3 nucleotides are TGTGCCAGCAGCTTCCGTCACCTTGGCACTGAAGCTTTCTTT. Encoded protein: CASSFRHLGTEAFF. The full variable domain, in which reference TRBV7-8 and TRBJ1-1 provide the parts outside the CDR3, is GAGVSQSPRYKVAKRGQDVALRCDPISGHVSLFWYQQALGQGPEFLTYFQNEAQLDKSGLPSDRFFAERPEGSVSTLKIQRTQQEDSAVYLCASSFRHLGTEAFFGQGTRLTVV.

This chain connects TRBV27 to TRBJ1-6; D unresolved. Germline values: CDR1 MNHEY, CDR2 SMNVEV (reference sequence). The CDR3 is made up of 15 amino acids. Trimming pared 4 bases from V and 7 bases from J, leaving 14 bases between. For the CDR3, the DNA is TGTGCCAGCAGTTCCGGGCCGCTGGTGAATTCACCCCTCCACTTT. This sequence encodes CASSSGPLVNSPLHF.

The chain links TRBV7-2 to TRBJ2-3, with D possibly TRBD2 on 7 matching bases. The germline CDR1 and CDR2 sequences are SGHTA and FQGNSA. V lost 6 bases to trimming and J lost 13 bases, with 20 bases between them. The CDR3 extends over 13 amino acids. The CDR3 DNA follows: TGTGCCAGCAGACCACGGGGGGCGGGGCCCGAGTATTTT. Residues: CASRPRGAGPEYF.

The chain combines TRBV5-4 with TRBJ2-7; TRBD1 is a possible D gene (6 bases). CDR1 and CDR2 from the germline V gene are SGHNT and YYREEE (reference sequence). V was clipped by 3 bases and J by 5 bases, with 18 bases between them. The CDR3 spans 15 residues. CDR3 region: CASSSRGRGLDEQYF. DNA for the CDR3: TGTGCCAGCAGCTCTCGGGGCAGGGGATTGGACGAGCAGTACTTC.

The chain combines TRBV9 with TRBJ2-3; TRBD2 agrees at 8 bases. The germline CDR1 and CDR2 sequences are SGDLS and YYNGEE. This CDR3 has 15 residues. The V gene end was trimmed by 4 bases and the J gene end by 2 bases; junction bases not matched to a gene: 6. Here the CDR3 reads CASSFTSGLTDTQYF. CDR3 in DNA: TGTGCCAGCAGCTTTACTAGCGGACTCACAGATACGCAGTATTTT.

This clone was counted between two and nine times. The rearrangement links TRBV5-4 to TRBJ2-4; D gene ambiguous. Trimming cost V 1 base and J 3 bases, with 5 bases left between them. The CDR3 has 13 amino acids. Per the germline V gene, CDR1 is SGHNT and CDR2 is YYREEE (reference sequence). CDR3 region: CASSLFDKNIQYF. Written as DNA, the CDR3 is TGTGCCAGCAGCTTGTTCGACAAAAACATTCAGTACTTC. The full variable domain, rest sourced from reference TRBV5-4 and TRBJ2-4, is ETGVTQSPTHLIKTRGQQVTLRCSSQSGHNTVSWYQQALGQGPQFIFQYYREEENGRGNFPPRFSGLQFPNYSSELNVNALELDDSALYLCASSLFDKNIQYFGAGTRLSVL.

A remark on this clone: One end of the junction does not line up with germline, which may come from a read error. This chain uses TRBV4-2 with TRBJ1-4; no firm D call. Germline-derived CDR1 and CDR2 are LGHNA and YNFKEQ. This CDR3 is 14 amino acids long. For the CDR3, the DNA is TGTGCCAGCACCCAAACGGGCTCTAATGAAAAACTGTTTTTT. This translates into CASTQTGSNEKLFF.

The V and J genes are TRBV30 and TRBJ2-1; 12 bases are shared with TRBD2. The V segment lost 0 bases and the J segment 5 bases; nucleotides outside the gene matches: 2. Germline V CDR1 and CDR2: GTSNPN, SVGIG (reference sequence). The CDR3 sequence is 15 residues long. The CDR3 bases are TGTGCCTGGAGTGTAGGGACTAGCGGGCACAATGAGCAGTTCTTC. It translates to CAWSVGTSGHNEQFF.

The chain employs TRBV7-3 and TRBJ1-5, with D unclear. This CDR3 region has 13 residues. Trimming removed 2 bases from V and 9 bases from J, with 11 bases in between. Germline assignment: CDR1 SGHTA and CDR2 FQGTGA. The CDR3 sequence: CASSLDPSRPQHF. The CDR3 DNA sequence: TGTGCCAGCAGCTTAGATCCTAGTCGGCCCCAGCATTTT.

The chain recombines TRBV2 with TRBJ1-2, with D possibly TRBD1 on 5 matching bases. Trimming cost V 4 bases and J 8 bases, with 11 bases left between them. The CDR3 runs 12 residues. Per germline, CDR1 SNHLY and CDR2 FYNNEI. Written as DNA, the CDR3 is TGTGCCAGCAGTGGACGGGGGAGCGGCTACACCTTC. Its protein is CASSGRGSGYTF.